One sample yielded the 29 T cell receptor beta chains listed below, sequenced in a study of T cell responses to AZD1222 COVID-19 vaccine. Produced via immunoSEQ multiplex PCR; TCRdb's table is partial and in-frame only. The profile covers 150,000 to 200,000 clones, with just over 90% appearing a single time and more than 1.5% taken by the ten largest. The starting material was peripheral blood, obtained 28 days after the second AZD1222 dose. The receptors were gathered from an adult who received the AZD1222 COVID-19 vaccine.

The chain is built from TRBV5-1 and TRBJ1-1; the D is unclear. CDR3 size: 14 residues. CDR1 SGHRS and CDR2 YFSETQ come from the germline V gene. Trimming pared 0 bases from V and 3 bases from J, leaving 9 bases between. The CDR3 DNA reads TGCGCCAGCAGCTTGGACGGGGTAGACACTGAAGCTTTCTTT. This codes for CASSLDGVDTEAFF.

The count of this clone is one. V gene TRBV3-1 (or the pseudogene TRBV3-2) combines with J gene TRBJ2-1; TRBD2 matches at 14 bases. The V segment lost 4 bases and the J segment 0 bases; nucleotides outside the gene matches: 11. Germline V gene data show CDR1 as LGHDT and CDR2 as YNNKEL (reference sequence). The CDR3 contains 20 residues. CDR3 amino acids: CASSPLGLAGASFSYNEQFF. The CDR3 nucleotides read TGTGCCAGCAGCCCACTGGGACTAGCGGGAGCCTCCTTCTCCTACAATGAGCAGTTCTTC.

This clone has just one count. V gene TRBV27 combines with J gene TRBJ1-5; D is undetermined. Germline CDR1 is MNHEY and CDR2 is SMNVEV (reference sequence). The germline V and J ends were trimmed by 2 bases and 4 bases, with 6 bases remaining between them. The CDR3 totals 13 residues. CDR3 DNA sequence: TGTGCCAGCAGTTTACGGGAAAATCAGCCCCAGCATTTT. Its protein is CASSLRENQPQHF.

The rearrangement links TRBV6-1 to TRBJ2-2; 8 bases are a match to TRBD2. CDR1 is MNHNS and CDR2 is SASEGT in the germline V gene. CDR3 length equals 14 residues. Trimming took 10 bases from V and 0 from J; bases not matched to a gene: 4. This CDR3 reads CATGGGSNTGELFF. The CDR3 DNA sequence: TGTGCCACCGGGGGGGGGTCGAACACCGGGGAGCTGTTTTTT.

The V gene is TRBV6-4, the J gene TRBJ1-1; no definite D call. CDR3 length equals 14 residues. Trimming cost V 2 bases and J 4 bases, with 11 bases left between them. CDR1 is MRHNA and CDR2 is SNTAGT in the germline V gene. CDR3 DNA: TGTGCCAGCAGTGACCTCCCGGGCGGCACTGAAGCTTTCTTT. Translated: CASSDLPGGTEAFF.

This clone has more than one count but fewer than ten. The rearrangement joins TRBV30 to TRBJ1-6, with 9 nucleotides matching TRBD1. With V trimmed by 2 bases and J by 9 bases, 8 bases remained unmatched. There are 15 residues in the CDR3. Germline CDR1 and CDR2: GTSNPN and SVGIG (reference sequence). CDR3 in amino acids: CAWSFSGTGSSPLHF. The CDR3 bases are TGTGCCTGGAGTTTCTCCGGGACAGGGAGTTCACCCCTCCACTTT.

The V and J genes are TRBV16 and TRBJ1-2, with TRBD1 identical over 9 bases. With 4 bases clipped from V and 5 bases from J, the junction kept 2 bases outside the gene matches. Germline assignment: CDR1 KGHSY and CDR2 FQNENV. The length of the CDR3 is 13 residues. The CDR3 spells CASSLGQGYGYTF. The CDR3 region has the DNA TGTGCCAGCAGCCTGGGACAGGGTTATGGCTACACCTTC.

This chain joins TRBV6-2 or TRBV6-3 and TRBJ2-7, with 7 bases aligning to TRBD2. This CDR3 has 14 residues. The V gene's germline CDR1 is MNHEY and CDR2 SVGEGT. V trimming: 6 bases; J trimming: 3 bases; junction bases outside the gene matches: 8. The CDR3 DNA is TGTGCCAGCAGCCTGGGAGGGGTAATCTACGAGCAGTACTTC. Translation: CASSLGGVIYEQYF.

This rearrangement joins TRBV7-2 to TRBJ1-4; D is ambiguous. The germline V gene has CDR1 SGHTA and CDR2 FQGNSA. Trimming stripped 0 bases from V and 3 bases from J, with 20 bases between. This CDR3 has 19 residues. In DNA form, the CDR3 reads TGTGCCAGCAGCTTAGCTAGCAGGCGGATGCATATAGCTAATGAAAAACTGTTTTTT. The encoded protein is CASSLASRRMHIANEKLFF.

The J gene is TRBJ1-2, the V gene TRBV11-2; D unclear. The CDR3 consists of 16 residues. Trimming took 1 base from V and 2 from J, leaving 14 bases between them. Germline V gene lookup returns CDR1 SGHAT and CDR2 FQNNGV. In DNA form, the CDR3 reads TGTGCCAGCAGCTTAGGAGGGAGTTCCCTCAACTATGGCTACACCTTC. Residues: CASSLGGSSLNYGYTF.

This clone was found a few times. The V and J genes are TRBV4-1 and TRBJ1-4; D is unresolved. Germline V lookup: CDR1 MGHRA, CDR2 YSYEKL. The CDR3 is made up of 17 amino acids. V gave up 1 base and J gave up 0 bases, with 12 bases separating them. CDR3 amino acids: CASSQGPLRATNEKLFF. CDR3 in DNA: TGCGCCAGCAGCCAAGGACCCCTCCGGGCAACTAATGAAAAACTGTTTTTT.

The chain carries TRBV18 and TRBJ2-7; D gene uncertain. The CDR3 consists of 14 residues. V was shortened by 2 bases and J by 0 bases, with 8 bases between the two germline ends. Germline-derived CDR1 and CDR2 are KGHSH and LQKENI. This CDR3 is CASSPGSTSYEQYF. The CDR3 DNA sequence: TGTGCCAGCTCACCAGGCTCCACCTCCTACGAGCAGTACTTC.

This clone was observed a few times. V is TRBV3-1 (or the pseudogene TRBV3-2) and J is TRBJ2-5, with D uncertain. The ends were cut back, 4 bases at V and 2 bases at J, with 17 bases in the middle. This CDR3 spans 16 amino acids. Germline loops: CDR1 LGHDT, CDR2 YNNKEL (reference sequence). CDR3 loop: CASSPTGTLIQETQYF. The CDR3 region has the DNA TGTGCCAGCAGCCCAACCGGTACATTGATACAAGAGACCCAGTACTTC.

This clone was recorded only once. The rearrangement uses TRBV7-9 and TRBJ2-1; tentatively, D is TRBD1 (8 bases). Germline V gives CDR1 SEHNR, CDR2 FQNEAQ (reference sequence). The germline V and J ends were trimmed by 5 bases and 2 bases, with 19 bases remaining between them. CDR3 length: 17 residues. The CDR3: CASSPREQGGAYNEQFF. DNA of the CDR3: TGTGCCAGCAGCCCTAGGGAACAGGGGGGGGCCTACAATGAGCAGTTCTTC.

The rearrangement uses TRBV9 and TRBJ1-1; D is uncertain. V lost 2 bases and J 3 bases, leaving 14 bases between the germline ends. The CDR3 covers 15 residues. The germline V gene has CDR1 SGDLS and CDR2 YYNGEE. The CDR3 sequence is CASSVSPMRDTEAFF. The CDR3 DNA reads as TGTGCCAGCAGCGTTTCCCCCATGAGGGACACTGAAGCTTTCTTT. Looking up the rest from reference TRBV9 and TRBJ1-1 gives the full variable domain: DSGVTQTPKHLITATGQRVTLRCSPRSGDLSVYWYQQSLDQGLQFLIQYYNGEERAKGNILERFSAQQFPDLHSELNLSSLELGDSALYFCASSVSPMRDTEAFFGQGTRLTVV.

V usage is TRBV28 and J usage is TRBJ1-1; D uncertain. Germline assignment: CDR1 MDHEN and CDR2 SYDVKM. Trimming cost V 1 base and J 3 bases, with 6 bases left between them. The CDR3 runs 13 residues. The CDR3 is CASSLYPYTEAFF. The CDR3 DNA sequence: TGTGCCAGCAGTTTATATCCGTACACTGAAGCTTTCTTT.

In this sample, this clone turned up many times. The chain has TRBV5-1 and TRBJ2-7, with D unclear. Looked up from germline, CDR1 is SGHRS and CDR2 is YFSETQ. The V end was cut by 0 bases, the J end by 2 bases, with 9 bases between. The CDR3 contains 14 residues. This CDR3 reads CASSLDSLTYEQYF. In nucleotides, the CDR3 is TGCGCCAGCAGCTTGGACAGCTTAACCTACGAGCAGTACTTC. Full variable domain (missing parts from reference TRBV5-1 and TRBJ2-7): KAGVTQTPRYLIKTRGQQVTLSCSPISGHRSVSWYQQTPGQGLQFLFEYFSETQRNKGNFPGRFSGRQFSNSRSEMNVSTLELGDSALYLCASSLDSLTYEQYFGPGTRLTVT.

The V call is TRBV9, the J call TRBJ1-5, with 7 bases aligning to TRBD1. CDR3 length: 15 amino acids. CDR1 is SGDLS, CDR2 YYNGEE, per germline. Germline trimming cut 3 bases from V and 8 bases from J; bases unmatched to any gene: 11. CDR3 bases: TGTGCCAGCAGCGCCCCCCCGCAGGGGGGGAAGCCCCAGCATTTT. Its protein is CASSAPPQGGKPQHF. Supplemented by reference TRBV9 and TRBJ1-5, the full variable domain reads DSGVTQTPKHLITATGQRVTLRCSPRSGDLSVYWYQQSLDQGLQFLIQYYNGEERAKGNILERFSAQQFPDLHSELNLSSLELGDSALYFCASSAPPQGGKPQHFGDGTRLSIL.

This chain connects TRBV12-5 to TRBJ2-2, with D perhaps TRBD2 (6 bases). Trimming shortened V by 1 base and J by 1 base, and 10 bases separated the two germline ends. The length of the CDR3 is 16 residues. Looked up from germline, CDR1 is LGHNT and CDR2 is FRNRAP. The CDR3 DNA reads TGTGCTAGTGGTTTGGGGAGCGGGCTGAACACCGGGGAGCTGTTTTTT. It codes for CASGLGSGLNTGELFF.

This sequence joins TRBV7-9 and TRBJ2-6; D might be TRBD2 (7 bases). V lost 8 bases and J lost 1, with 15 bases in between. There are 16 residues in the CDR3. Germline V gene data show CDR1 as SEHNR and CDR2 as FQNEAQ (reference sequence). The CDR3 sequence is CASGWRGRSGANVLTF. The CDR3 DNA sequence: TGTGCCAGCGGGTGGCGGGGGCGATCTGGGGCCAACGTCCTGACTTTC.

The CDR3 spells CASTWTGLRGNTEAFF. The CDR3 DNA is TGTGCCAGTACCTGGACAGGTTTACGGGGGAACACTGAAGCTTTCTTT. The rearrangement uses TRBV19 and TRBJ1-1, with 7 bases that match TRBD1. V shed 7 bases and J 1 base; nucleotides not matched to a gene: 12. CDR3 length: 16 residues. The germline CDR1 and CDR2 sequences are LNHDA and SQIVND (reference sequence).

The V and J genes are TRBV6-5 and TRBJ2-1; TRBD1 might be the D (6 bases). The CDR3 length is 14 residues. Trimming pared 6 bases from V and 4 bases from J, leaving 13 bases between. Germline-derived CDR1 and CDR2 are MNHEY and SVGAGI. The CDR3 region is CASSFGQNYNEQFF. The CDR3 coding sequence is TGTGCCAGCAGCTTCGGACAGAATTACAATGAGCAGTTCTTC.

The chain is built from TRBV5-1 and TRBJ1-6, with D maybe TRBD1 (6 bases). V lost 5 bases and J lost 5, with 11 bases in between. This CDR3 has 14 amino acids. Germline V gene lookup returns CDR1 SGHRS and CDR2 YFSETQ. DNA for the CDR3: TGCGCCAGCAGGATGGGGGCGAATAATTCACCCCTCCACTTT. The encoded protein is CASRMGANNSPLHF.

V gene TRBV18 combines with J gene TRBJ1-2; no clear D gene. Per germline, CDR1 KGHSH and CDR2 LQKENI. V lost 2 bases to trimming and J lost 2 bases, with 9 bases between them. The CDR3 consists of 14 residues. As DNA, the CDR3 is TGTGCCAGCTCACCATTAGAGGGAAACTATGGCTACACCTTC. Amino acid sequence: CASSPLEGNYGYTF.

The V call is TRBV4-3, the J call TRBJ1-1, with D maybe TRBD1 (5 bases). Trimming left V 5 bases short and J 1 base short, with 14 bases between. The CDR3 sequence is 15 residues long. Germline values: CDR1 LGHNA, CDR2 YSLEER. The CDR3 DNA follows: TGCGCCAGCAGCTCACACGGGGCAGGGAACACTGAAGCTTTCTTT. Its translation: CASSSHGAGNTEAFF.

The rearrangement uses TRBV7-2 and TRBJ1-5, with no clear D. The ends were cut back, 6 bases at V and 0 bases at J, with 12 bases in the middle. CDR3 length: 15 amino acids. Germline V CDR1 and CDR2: SGHTA, FQGNSA. This CDR3 reads CASSRALYSNQPQHF. The CDR3 DNA is TGTGCCAGCAGTCGTGCCCTTTATAGCAATCAGCCCCAGCATTTT.

This chain connects TRBV19 to TRBJ2-7; D tentatively reads TRBD1 or TRBD2 (5 bases each). Trimming took 4 bases from V and 4 from J, leaving 14 bases between them. CDR1 and CDR2 from the germline V gene are LNHDA and SQIVND (reference sequence). There are 14 residues in the CDR3. This CDR3 reads CASSTSGTEYEQYF. DNA for the CDR3: TGTGCCAGTAGTACCTCCGGGACCGAATACGAGCAGTACTTC.

The chain recombines TRBV29-1 with TRBJ2-7; D may be TRBD1 or TRBD2 (5 bases each). The CDR3 is 12 amino acids. V was clipped by 4 bases and J by 4 bases, with 11 bases between them. Germline CDR1 SQVTM, CDR2 ANQGSEA. The CDR3 sequence is CSVAGRLYEQYF. CDR3 coding DNA: TGCAGCGTTGCGGGACGACTATACGAGCAGTACTTC.

J is TRBJ2-3 and V is TRBV6-5; D is possibly TRBD1 (7 bases). Looked up from germline, CDR1 is MNHEY and CDR2 is SVGAGI. The CDR3 contains 15 residues. V shed 2 bases and J shed 3 bases, with 12 bases lying between them. The CDR3 region is CASSYPQGGTDTQYF. As DNA, the CDR3 is TGTGCCAGCAGTTACCCTCAGGGGGGAACAGATACGCAGTATTTT.